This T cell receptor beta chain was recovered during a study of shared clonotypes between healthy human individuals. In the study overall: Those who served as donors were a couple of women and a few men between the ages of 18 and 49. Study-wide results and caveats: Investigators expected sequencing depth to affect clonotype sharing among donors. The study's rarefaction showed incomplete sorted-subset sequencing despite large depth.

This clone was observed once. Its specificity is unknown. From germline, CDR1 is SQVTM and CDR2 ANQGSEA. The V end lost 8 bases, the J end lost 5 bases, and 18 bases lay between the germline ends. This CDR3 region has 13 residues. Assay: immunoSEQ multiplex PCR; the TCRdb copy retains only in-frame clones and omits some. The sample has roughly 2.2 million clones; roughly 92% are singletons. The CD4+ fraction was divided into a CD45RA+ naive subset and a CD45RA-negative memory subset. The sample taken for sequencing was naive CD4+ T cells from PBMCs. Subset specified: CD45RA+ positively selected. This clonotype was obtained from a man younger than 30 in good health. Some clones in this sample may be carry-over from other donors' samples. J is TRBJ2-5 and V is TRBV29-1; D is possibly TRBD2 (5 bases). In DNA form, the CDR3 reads TGCAGCACGGGATTCTCGGAGGAGGAGACCCAGTACTTC. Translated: CSTGFSEEETQYF.